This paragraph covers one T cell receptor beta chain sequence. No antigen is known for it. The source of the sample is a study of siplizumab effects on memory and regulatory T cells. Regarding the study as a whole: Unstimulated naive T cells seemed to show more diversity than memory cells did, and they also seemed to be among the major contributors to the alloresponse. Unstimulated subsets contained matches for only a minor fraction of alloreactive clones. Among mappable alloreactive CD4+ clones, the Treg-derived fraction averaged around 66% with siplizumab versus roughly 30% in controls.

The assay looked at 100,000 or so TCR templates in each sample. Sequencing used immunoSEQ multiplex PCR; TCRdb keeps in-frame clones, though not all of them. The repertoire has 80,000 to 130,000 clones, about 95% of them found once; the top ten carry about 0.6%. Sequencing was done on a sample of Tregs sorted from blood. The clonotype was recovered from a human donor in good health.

The CDR3 region is CASSVTSGTLARETQYF. Here the CDR3 DNA reads TGTGCCAGCAGCGTGACTAGCGGGACACTCGCCAGGGAGACCCAGTACTTC. The chain recombines TRBV9 with TRBJ2-5; TRBD2 aligns across 11 bases. Trimming took 2 bases from V and 5 from J; bases not matched to a gene: 11. Germline V CDR1 and CDR2: SGDLS, YYNGEE. The CDR3 covers 17 residues.